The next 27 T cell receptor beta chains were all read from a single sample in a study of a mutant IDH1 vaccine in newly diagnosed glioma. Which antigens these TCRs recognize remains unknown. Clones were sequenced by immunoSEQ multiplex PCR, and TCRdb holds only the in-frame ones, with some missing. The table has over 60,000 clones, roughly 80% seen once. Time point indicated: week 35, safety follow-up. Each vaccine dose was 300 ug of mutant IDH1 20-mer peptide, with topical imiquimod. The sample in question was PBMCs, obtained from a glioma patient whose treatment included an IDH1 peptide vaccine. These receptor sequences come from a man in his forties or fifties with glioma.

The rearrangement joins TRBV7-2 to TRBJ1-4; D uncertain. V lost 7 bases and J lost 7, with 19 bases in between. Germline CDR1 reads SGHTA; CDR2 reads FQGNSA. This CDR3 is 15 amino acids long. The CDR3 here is CASTAPNQLGEKLFF. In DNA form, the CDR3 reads TGTGCCAGCACCGCCCCCAACCAGTTGGGTGAAAAACTGTTTTTT.

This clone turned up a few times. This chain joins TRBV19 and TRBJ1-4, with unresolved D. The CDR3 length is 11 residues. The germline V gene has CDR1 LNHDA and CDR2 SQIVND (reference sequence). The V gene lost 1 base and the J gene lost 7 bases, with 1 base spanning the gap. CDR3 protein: CASSIGEKLFF. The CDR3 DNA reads TGTGCCAGTAGTATAGGTGAAAAACTGTTTTTT.

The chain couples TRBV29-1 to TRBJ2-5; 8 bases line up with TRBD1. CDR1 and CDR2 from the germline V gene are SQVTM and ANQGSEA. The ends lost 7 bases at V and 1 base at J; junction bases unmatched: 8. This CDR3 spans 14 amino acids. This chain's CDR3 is CSAAGGQGQETQYF. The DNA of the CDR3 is TGCAGCGCCGCTGGAGGACAGGGCCAAGAGACCCAGTACTTC. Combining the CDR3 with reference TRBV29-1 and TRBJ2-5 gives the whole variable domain SAVISQKPSRDICQRGTSLTIQCQVDSQVTMMFWYRQQPGQSLTLIATANQGSEATYESGFVIDKFPISRPNLTFSTLTVSNMSPEDSSIYLCSAAGGQGQETQYFGPGTRLLVL.

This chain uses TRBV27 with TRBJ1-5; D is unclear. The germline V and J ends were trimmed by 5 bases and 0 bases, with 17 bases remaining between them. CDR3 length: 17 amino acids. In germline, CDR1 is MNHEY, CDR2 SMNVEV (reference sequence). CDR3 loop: CASSPKRDLYSNQPQHF. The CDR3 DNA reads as TGTGCCAGCAGTCCCAAGAGGGATCTTTATAGCAATCAGCCCCAGCATTTT.

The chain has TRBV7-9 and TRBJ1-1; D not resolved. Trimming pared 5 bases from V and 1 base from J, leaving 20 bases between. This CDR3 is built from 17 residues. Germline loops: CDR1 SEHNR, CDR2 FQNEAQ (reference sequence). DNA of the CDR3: TGTGCCAGCAGCCCCCACTTAGCGGGATCTGGGAACACTGAAGCTTTCTTT. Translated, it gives CASSPHLAGSGNTEAFF.

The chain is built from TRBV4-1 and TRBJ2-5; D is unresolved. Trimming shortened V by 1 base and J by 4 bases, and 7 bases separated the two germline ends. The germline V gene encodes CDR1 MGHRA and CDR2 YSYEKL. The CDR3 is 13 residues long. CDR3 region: CASSQVLGETQYF. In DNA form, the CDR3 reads TGCGCCAGCAGCCAAGTGCTAGGAGAGACCCAGTACTTC.

In DNA form, the CDR3 reads TGTGCCAGCAGTGAGGGCACAGGGCTCCTACTAAACTATGGCTACACCTTC. Translated, it gives CASSEGTGLLLNYGYTF. The chain carries TRBV6-1 and TRBJ1-2; the D gene is possibly TRBD1 (6 bases). Between the trimmed V and J ends, which lost 3 bases and 2 bases, there was a span of 19 bases. Germline CDR1 and CDR2: MNHNS and SASEGT. The CDR3 length is 17 residues.

The CDR3 nucleotides are TGTGCCAGCTCACCCGGGGAGCGGAAGCAGTTCTTC. Residues: CASSPGERKQFF. This chain joins TRBV18 and TRBJ2-1, with D possibly matching TRBD2 (5 bases). This CDR3 contains 12 residues. Germline CDR1 and CDR2: KGHSH and LQKENI. V was cut by 3 bases and J by 11 bases, with 11 bases left in between.

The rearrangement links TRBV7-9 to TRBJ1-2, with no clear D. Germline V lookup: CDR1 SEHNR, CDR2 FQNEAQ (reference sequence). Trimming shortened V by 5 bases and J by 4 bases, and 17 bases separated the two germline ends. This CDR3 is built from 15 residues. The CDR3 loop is CASSDSGVLLYGYTF. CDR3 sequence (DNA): TGTGCCAGCAGCGACTCCGGGGTCCTCCTCTATGGCTACACCTTC.

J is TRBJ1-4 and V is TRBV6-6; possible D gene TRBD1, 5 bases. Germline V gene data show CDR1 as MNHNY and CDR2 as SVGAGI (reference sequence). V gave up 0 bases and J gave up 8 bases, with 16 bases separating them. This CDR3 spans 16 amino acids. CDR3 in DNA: TGTGCCAGCAGTTACTCCCGGAACGTGGGGGGAGAAAAACTGTTTTTT. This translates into CASSYSRNVGGEKLFF.

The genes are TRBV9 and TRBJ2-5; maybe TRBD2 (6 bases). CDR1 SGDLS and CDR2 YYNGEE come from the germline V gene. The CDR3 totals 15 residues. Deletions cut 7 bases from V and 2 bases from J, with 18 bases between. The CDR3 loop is CASSDSGSRQETQYF. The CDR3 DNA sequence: TGTGCCAGCTCCGATAGCGGCAGTAGACAAGAGACCCAGTACTTC.

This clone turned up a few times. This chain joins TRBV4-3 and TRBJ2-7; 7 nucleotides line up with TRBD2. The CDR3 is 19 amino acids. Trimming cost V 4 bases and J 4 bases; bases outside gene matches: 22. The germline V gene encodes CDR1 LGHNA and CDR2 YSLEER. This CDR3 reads CASSLASGSSGGSGYEQYF. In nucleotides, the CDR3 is TGCGCCAGCAGCCTAGCTTCGGGGTCCAGCGGCGGGAGTGGATACGAGCAGTACTTC.

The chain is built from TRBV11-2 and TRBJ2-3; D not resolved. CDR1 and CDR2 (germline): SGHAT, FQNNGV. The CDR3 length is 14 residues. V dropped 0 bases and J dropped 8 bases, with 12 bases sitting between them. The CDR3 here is CASSLDRARVTQYF. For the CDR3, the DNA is TGTGCCAGCAGCTTAGATCGGGCTAGGGTTACGCAGTATTTT.

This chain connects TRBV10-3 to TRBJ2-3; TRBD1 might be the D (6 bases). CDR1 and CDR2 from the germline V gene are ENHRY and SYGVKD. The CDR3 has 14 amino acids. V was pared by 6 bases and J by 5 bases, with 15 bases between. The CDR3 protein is CAISNGQRGDTQYF. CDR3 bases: TGTGCCATCAGCAACGGACAGAGGGGAGATACGCAGTATTTT.

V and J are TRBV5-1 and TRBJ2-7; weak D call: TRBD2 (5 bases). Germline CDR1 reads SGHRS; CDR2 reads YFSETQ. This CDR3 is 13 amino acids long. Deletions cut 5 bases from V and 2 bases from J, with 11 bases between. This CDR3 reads CASSPGIPYEQYF. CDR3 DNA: TGCGCCAGCAGTCCCGGGATACCCTACGAGCAGTACTTC.

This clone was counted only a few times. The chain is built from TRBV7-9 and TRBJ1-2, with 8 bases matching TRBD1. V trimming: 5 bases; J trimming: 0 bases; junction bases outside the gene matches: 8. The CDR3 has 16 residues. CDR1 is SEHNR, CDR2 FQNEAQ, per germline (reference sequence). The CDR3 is CASSGMGQVPNYGYTF. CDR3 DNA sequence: TGTGCCAGCAGCGGGATGGGACAGGTTCCTAACTATGGCTACACCTTC. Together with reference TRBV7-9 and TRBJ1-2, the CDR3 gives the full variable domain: DTGVSQNPRHKITKRGQNVTFRCDPISEHNRLYWYRQTLGQGPEFLTYFQNEAQLEKSRLLSDRFSAERPKGSFSTLEIQRTEQGDSAMYLCASSGMGQVPNYGYTFGSGTRLTVV.

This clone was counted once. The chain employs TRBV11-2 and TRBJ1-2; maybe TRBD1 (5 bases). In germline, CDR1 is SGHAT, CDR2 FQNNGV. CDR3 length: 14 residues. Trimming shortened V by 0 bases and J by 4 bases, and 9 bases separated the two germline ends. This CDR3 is CASSLDPTAYGYTF. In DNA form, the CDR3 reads TGTGCCAGCAGCTTAGATCCGACAGCCTATGGCTACACCTTC.

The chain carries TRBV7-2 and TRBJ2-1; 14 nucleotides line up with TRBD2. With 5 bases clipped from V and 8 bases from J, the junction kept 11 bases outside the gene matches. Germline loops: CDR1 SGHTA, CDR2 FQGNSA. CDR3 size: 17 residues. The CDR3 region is CASSHGLAGGVSHEQFF. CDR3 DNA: TGTGCCAGCAGCCACGGACTAGCGGGAGGTGTTTCCCATGAGCAGTTCTTC.

The CDR3 sequence is CASSPGTKVPTQYF. The CDR3, as DNA: TGTGCCAGTAGTCCGGGGACCAAGGTCCCTACGCAGTATTTT. The J gene is TRBJ2-3, the V gene TRBV19; D tentatively reads TRBD1 or TRBD2 (5 bases each). Trimming took 5 bases from V and 8 from J, leaving 17 bases between them. The CDR3 covers 14 residues. The germline V gene has CDR1 LNHDA and CDR2 SQIVND (reference sequence).

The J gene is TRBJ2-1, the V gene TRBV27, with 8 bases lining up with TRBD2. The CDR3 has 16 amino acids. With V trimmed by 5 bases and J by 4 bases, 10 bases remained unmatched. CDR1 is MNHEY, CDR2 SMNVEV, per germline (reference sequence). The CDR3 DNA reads TGTGCCAGCAGTCCTAGGGCTAGCGGGCCATACAATGAGCAGTTCTTC. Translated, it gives CASSPRASGPYNEQFF.

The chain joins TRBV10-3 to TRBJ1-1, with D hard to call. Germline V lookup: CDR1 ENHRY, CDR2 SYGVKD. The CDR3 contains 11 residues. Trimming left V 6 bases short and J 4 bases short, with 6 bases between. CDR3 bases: TGTGCCATCAGGGGTCCCACTGAAGCTTTCTTT. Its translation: CAIRGPTEAFF.

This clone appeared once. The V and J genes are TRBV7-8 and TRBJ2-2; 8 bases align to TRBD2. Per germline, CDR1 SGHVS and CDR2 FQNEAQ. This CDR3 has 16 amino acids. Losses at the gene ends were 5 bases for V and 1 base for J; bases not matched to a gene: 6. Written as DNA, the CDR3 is TGTGCCAGCAGCCTAAAGCGGGGGCGGAACACCGGGGAGCTGTTTTTT. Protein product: CASSLKRGRNTGELFF.

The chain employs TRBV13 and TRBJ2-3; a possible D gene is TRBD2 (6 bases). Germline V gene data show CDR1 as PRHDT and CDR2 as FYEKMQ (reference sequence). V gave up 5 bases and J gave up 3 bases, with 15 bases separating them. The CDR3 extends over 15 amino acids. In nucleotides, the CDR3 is TGTGCCAGCAGCCACCGGGACTTGGGGACAGATACGCAGTATTTT. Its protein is CASSHRDLGTDTQYF.

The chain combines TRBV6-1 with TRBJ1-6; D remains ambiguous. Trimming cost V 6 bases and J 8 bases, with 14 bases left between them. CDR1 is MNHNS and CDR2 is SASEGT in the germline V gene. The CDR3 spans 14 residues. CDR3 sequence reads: CASSLGQEYSPLHF. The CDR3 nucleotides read TGTGCCAGCAGCCTAGGCCAGGAATATTCACCCCTCCACTTT.

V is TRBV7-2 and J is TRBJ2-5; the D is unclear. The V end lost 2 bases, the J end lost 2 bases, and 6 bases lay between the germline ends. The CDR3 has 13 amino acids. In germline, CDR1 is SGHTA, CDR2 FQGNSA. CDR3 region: CASSLRRQETQYF. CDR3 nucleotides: TGTGCCAGCAGCTTACGACGTCAAGAGACCCAGTACTTC.

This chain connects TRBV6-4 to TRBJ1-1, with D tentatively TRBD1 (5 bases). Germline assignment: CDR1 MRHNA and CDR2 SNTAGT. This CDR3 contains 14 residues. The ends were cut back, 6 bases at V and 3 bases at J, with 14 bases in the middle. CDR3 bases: TGTGCCAGCAGCCGGGTAGGGGCCGACACTGAAGCTTTCTTT. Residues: CASSRVGADTEAFF.

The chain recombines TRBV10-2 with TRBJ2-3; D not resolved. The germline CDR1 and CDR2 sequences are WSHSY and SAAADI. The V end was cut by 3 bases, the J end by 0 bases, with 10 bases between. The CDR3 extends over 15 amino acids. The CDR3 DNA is TGCGCCAGCAGTGATAGTGCTGATAGCACAGATACGCAGTATTTT. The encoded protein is CASSDSADSTDTQYF.